This record concerns one T cell receptor beta chain sequence. The entry originates in a study of cytomegalovirus exposure and HLA in healthy donors. The study ran its PCR with 60 Vbeta and 13 Jbeta primers. The protocol was immunoSEQ multiplex PCR, while the TCRdb copy is restricted to in-frame clones and leaves out a portion. The sample shows about 140,000 clones, 80% to 85% of them seen only once. This receptor was obtained from a female donor in good health and CMV-seronegative. What was sequenced was PBMCs.

In DNA form, the CDR3 reads TGTGCCAGCAGCCCCGCGTCGAGGGGGTGGGAGCAGTTCTTC. Translating it yields CASSPASRGWEQFF. The gene calls are TRBV11-2 and TRBJ2-1, with D maybe TRBD1 (6 bases). The length of the CDR3 is 14 residues. The V end lost 5 bases, the J end lost 10 bases, and 18 bases lay between the germline ends. Germline lookup yields CDR1 SGHAT and CDR2 FQNNGV.